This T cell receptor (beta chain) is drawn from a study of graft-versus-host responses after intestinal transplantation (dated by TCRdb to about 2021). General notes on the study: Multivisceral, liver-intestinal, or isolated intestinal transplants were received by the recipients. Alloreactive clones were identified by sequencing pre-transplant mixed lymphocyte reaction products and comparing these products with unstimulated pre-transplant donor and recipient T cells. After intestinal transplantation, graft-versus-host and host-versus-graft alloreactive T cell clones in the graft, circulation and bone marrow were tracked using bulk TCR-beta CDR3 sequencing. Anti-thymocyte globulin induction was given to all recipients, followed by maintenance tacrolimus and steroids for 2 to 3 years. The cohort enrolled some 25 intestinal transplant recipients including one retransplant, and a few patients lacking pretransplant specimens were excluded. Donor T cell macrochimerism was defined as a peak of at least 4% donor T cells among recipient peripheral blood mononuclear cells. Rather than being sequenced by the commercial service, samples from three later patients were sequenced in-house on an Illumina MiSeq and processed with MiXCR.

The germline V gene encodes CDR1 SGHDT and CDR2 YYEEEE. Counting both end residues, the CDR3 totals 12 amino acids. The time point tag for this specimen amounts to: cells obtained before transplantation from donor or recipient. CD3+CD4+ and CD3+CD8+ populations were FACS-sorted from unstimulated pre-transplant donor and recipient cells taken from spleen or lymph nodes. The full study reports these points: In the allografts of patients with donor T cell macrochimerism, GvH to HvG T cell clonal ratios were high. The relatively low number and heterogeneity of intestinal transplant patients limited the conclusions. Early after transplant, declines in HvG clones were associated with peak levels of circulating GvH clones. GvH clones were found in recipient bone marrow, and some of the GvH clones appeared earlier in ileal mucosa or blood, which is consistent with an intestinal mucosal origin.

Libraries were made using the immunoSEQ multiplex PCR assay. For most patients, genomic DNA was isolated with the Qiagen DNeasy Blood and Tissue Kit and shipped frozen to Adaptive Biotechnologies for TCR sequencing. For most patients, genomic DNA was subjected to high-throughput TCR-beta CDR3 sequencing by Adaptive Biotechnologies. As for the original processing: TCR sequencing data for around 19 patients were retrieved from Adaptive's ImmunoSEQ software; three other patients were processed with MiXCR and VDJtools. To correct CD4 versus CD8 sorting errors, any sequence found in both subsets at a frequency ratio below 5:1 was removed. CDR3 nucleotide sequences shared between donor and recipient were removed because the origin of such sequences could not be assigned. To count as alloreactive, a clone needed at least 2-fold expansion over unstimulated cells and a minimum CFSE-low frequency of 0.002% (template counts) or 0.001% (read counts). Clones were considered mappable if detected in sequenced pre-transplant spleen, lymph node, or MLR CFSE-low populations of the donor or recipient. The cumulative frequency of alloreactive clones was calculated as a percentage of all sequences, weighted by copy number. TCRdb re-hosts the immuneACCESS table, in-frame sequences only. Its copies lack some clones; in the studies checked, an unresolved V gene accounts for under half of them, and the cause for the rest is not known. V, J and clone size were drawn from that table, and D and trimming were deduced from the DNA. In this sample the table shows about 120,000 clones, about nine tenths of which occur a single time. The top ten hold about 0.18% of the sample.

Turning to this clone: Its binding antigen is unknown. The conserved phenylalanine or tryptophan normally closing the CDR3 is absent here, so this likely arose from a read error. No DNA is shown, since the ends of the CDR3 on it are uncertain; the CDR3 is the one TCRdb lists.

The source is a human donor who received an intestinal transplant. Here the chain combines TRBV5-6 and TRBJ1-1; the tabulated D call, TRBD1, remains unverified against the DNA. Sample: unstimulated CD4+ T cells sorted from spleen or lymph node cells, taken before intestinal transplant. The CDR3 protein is CASSLIGQAGSY.